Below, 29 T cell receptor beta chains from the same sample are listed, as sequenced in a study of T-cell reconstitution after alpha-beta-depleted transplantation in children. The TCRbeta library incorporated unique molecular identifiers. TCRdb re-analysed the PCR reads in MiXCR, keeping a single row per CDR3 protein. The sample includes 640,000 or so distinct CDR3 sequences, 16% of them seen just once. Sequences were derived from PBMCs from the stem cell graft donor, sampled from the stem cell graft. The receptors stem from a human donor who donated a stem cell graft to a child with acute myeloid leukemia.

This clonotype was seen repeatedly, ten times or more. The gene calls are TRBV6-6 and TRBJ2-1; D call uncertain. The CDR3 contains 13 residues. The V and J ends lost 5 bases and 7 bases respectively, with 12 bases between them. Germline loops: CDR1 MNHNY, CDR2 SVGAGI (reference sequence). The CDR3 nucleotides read TGTGCCAGCAGTCCGTATACAGAGAATGAGCAGTTCTTC. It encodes CASSPYTENEQFF.

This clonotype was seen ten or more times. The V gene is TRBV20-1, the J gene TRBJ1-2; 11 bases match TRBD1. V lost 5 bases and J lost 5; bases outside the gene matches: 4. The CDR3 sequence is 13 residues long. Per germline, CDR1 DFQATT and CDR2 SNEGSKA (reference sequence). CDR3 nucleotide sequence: TGCAGTGCTTCCGGGACAGGGGGGTATGGCTACACCTTC. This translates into CSASGTGGYGYTF.

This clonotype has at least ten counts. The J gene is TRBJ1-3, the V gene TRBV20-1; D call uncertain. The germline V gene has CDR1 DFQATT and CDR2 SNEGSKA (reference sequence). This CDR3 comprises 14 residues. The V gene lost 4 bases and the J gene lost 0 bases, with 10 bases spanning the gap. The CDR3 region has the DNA TGCAGTGCTATTACCGACGGCTCTGGAAACACCATATATTTT. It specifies CSAITDGSGNTIYF.

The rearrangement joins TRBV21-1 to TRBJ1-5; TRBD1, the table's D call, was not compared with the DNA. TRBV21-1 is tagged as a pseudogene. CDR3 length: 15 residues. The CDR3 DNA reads TGTGCCAGAAGGGGGGACAGGGTGAGGCGTCAGCCCCAGCATTTT. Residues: CARRGDRVRRQPQHF.

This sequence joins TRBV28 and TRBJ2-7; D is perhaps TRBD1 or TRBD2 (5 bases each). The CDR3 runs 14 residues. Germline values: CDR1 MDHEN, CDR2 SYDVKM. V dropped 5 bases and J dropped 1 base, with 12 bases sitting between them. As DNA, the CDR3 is TGTGCCAGCAGTGGCCGGGACCGATCCTACGAGCAGTACGTC. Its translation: CASSGRDRSYEQYV.

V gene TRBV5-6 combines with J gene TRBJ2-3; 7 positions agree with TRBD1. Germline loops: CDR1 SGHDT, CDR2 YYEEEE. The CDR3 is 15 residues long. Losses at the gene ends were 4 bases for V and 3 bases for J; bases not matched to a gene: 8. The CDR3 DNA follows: TGTGCCAGCAGCCCGACAGGGAGAGGAACAGATACGCAGTATTTT. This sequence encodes CASSPTGRGTDTQYF.

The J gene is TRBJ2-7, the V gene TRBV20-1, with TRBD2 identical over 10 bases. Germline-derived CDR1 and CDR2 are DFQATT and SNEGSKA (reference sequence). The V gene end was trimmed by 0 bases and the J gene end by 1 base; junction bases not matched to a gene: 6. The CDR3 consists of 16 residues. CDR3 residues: CSARDGIAGGSYEQYF. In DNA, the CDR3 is TGCAGTGCTAGAGATGGGATAGCGGGGGGTTCCTACGAGCAGTACTTC.

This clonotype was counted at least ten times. The CDR3 coding sequence is TGTGCCACCAGCGCACAGGGCAATGAGCAGTTCTTC. It encodes CATSAQGNEQFF. The chain is built from TRBV15 and TRBJ2-1, with D perhaps matching TRBD1 (6 bases). Germline CDR1 is LNHNV and CDR2 is YYDKDF (reference sequence). The CDR3 spans 12 residues. V lost 5 bases, J lost 6 bases, and 8 bases lay in between.

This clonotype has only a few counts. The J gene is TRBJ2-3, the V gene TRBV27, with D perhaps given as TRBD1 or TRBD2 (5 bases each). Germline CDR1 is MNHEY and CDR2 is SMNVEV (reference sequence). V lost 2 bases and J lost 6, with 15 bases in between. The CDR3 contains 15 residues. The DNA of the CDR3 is TGTGCCAGCAGTTTAAAGGGAGCAGGGTACGATACGCAGTATTTT. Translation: CASSLKGAGYDTQYF.

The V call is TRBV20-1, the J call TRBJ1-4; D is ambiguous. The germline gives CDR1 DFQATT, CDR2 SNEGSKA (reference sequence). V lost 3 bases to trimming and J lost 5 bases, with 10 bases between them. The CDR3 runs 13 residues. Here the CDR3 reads CSASRQKNEKLFF. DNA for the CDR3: TGCAGTGCTAGTCGTCAGAAGAATGAAAAACTGTTTTTT.

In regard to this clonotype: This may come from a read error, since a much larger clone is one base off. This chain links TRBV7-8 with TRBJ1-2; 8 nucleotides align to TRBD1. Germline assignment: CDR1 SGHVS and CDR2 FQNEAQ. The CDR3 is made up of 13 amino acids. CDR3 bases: TGTGTCAGCAGCTCCAGGGGGCACTATGGCTACACCTTC. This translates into CVSSSRGHYGYTF.

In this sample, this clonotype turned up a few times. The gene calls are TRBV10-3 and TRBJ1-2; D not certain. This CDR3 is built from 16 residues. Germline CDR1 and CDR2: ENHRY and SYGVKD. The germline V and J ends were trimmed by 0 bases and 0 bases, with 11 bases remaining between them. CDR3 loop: CAISESMRSANYGYTF. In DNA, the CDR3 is TGTGCCATCAGTGAGTCAATGAGGTCAGCTAACTATGGCTACACCTTC.

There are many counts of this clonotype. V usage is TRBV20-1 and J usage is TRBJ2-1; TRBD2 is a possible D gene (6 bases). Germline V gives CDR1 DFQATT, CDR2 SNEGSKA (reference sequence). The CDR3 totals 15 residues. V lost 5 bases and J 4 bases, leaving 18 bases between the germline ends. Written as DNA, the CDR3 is TGCAGTGCTGGAAAAGGAACCGGGACTTACAATGAGCAGTTCTTC. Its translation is CSAGKGTGTYNEQFF.

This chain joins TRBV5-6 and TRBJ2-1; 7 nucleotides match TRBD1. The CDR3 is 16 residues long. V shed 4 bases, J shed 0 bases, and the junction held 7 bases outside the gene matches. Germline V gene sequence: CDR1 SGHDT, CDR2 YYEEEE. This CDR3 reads CASSPGQPSSYNEQFF. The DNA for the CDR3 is TGTGCCAGCAGCCCGGGACAGCCAAGCTCCTACAATGAGCAGTTCTTC.

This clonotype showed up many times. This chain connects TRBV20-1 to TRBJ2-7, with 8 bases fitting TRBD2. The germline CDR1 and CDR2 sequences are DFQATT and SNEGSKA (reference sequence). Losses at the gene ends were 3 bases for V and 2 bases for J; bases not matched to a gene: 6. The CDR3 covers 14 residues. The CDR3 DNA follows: TGCAGTGCTAGTCGCCGAGCGGGGGCCTACGAGCAGTACTTC. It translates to CSASRRAGAYEQYF.

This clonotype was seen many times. CDR3 DNA sequence: TGCAGCGTTACCCTACGGGGGGGAGATACGCAGTATTTT. Its protein is CSVTLRGGDTQYF. This rearrangement joins TRBV29-1 to TRBJ2-3, with TRBD2 identical over 8 bases. This CDR3 has 13 residues. In germline, CDR1 is SQVTM, CDR2 ANQGSEA. V was clipped by 5 bases and J by 5 bases; unmatched bases: 6.

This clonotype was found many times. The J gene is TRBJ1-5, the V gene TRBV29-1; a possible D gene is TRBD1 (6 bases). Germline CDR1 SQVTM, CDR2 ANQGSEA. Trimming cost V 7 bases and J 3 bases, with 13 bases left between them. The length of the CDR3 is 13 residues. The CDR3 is CSALQGDNQPQHF. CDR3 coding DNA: TGCAGCGCCCTACAGGGTGACAATCAGCCCCAGCATTTT.

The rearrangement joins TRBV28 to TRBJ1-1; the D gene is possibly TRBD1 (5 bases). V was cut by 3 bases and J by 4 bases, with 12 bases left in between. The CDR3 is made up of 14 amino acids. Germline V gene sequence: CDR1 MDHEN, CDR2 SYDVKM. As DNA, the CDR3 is TGTGCCAGCAGTTTGGCTGGGGCGGGCACTGAAGCTTTCTTT. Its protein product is CASSLAGAGTEAFF.

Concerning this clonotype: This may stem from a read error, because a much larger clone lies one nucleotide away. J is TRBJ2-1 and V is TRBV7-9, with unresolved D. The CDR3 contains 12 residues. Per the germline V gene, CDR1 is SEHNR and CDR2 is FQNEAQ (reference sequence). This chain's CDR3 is CASNLPRKAQFF. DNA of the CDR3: TGTGCCAGCAACTTACCCCGTAAGGCGCAGTTCTTC.

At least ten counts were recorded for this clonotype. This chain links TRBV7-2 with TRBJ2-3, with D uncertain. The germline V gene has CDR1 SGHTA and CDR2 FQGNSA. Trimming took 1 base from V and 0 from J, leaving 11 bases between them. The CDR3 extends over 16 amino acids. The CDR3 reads CASSLGYSASTDTQYF. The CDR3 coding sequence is TGTGCCAGCAGCTTAGGCTATTCGGCTAGCACAGATACGCAGTATTTT.

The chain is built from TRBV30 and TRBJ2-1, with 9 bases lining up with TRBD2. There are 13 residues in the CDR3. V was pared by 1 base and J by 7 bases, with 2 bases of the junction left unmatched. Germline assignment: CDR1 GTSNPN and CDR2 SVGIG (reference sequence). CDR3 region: CAWSALAGNEQFF. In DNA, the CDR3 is TGTGCCTGGAGTGCCCTAGCGGGGAATGAGCAGTTCTTC.

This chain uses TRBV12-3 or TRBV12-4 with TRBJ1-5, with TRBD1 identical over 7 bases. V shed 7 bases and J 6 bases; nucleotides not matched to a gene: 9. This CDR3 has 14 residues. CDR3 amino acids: CASTRQGIGQPQHF. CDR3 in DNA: TGTGCCAGCACAAGACAGGGAATCGGTCAGCCCCAGCATTTT.

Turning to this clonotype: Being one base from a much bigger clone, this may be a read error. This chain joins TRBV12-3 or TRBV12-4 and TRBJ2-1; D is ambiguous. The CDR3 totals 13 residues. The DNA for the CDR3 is TGTGCCAGCAGTCCCGGGTTCTACAATGAGCCGTTCTTC. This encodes CASSPGFYNEPFF.

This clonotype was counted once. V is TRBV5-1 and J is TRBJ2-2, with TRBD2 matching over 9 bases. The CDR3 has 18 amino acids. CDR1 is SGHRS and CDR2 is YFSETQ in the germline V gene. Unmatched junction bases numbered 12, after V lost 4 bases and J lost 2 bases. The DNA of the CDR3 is TGCGCCAGCAGCCCCACAGCGGGGGGTACTATTAACACCGGGGAGCTGTTTTTT. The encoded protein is CASSPTAGGTINTGELFF.

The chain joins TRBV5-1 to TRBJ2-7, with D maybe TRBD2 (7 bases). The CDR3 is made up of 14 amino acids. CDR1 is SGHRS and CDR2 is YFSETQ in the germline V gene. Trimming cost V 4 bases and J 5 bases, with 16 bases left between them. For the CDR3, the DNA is TGCGCCAGCAGCCCGTCACCGGGGGGCCACGAGCAGTACGTC. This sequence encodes CASSPSPGGHEQYV.

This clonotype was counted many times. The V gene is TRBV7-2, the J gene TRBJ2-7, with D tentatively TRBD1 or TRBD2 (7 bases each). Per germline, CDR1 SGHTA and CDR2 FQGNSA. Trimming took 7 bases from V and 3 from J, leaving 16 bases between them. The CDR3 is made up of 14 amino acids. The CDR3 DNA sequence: TGTGCCAGCACCGGGGGAGGGGGCTTCTACGAGCAGTACTTC. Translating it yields CASTGGGGFYEQYF.

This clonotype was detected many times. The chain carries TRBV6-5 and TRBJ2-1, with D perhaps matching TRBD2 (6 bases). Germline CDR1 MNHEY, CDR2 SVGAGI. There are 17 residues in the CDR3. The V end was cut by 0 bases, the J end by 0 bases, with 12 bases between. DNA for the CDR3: TGTGCCAGCAGTTACTCGAGTGGGGGGAGCTCCTACAATGAGCAGTTCTTC. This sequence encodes CASSYSSGGSSYNEQFF.

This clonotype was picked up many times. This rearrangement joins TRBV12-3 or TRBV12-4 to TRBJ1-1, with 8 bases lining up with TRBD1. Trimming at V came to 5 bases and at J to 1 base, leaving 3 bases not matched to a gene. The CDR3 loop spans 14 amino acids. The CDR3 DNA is TGTGCCAGCAGTAACGGACAGGGGAACACTGAAGCTTTCTTT. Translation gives CASSNGQGNTEAFF.

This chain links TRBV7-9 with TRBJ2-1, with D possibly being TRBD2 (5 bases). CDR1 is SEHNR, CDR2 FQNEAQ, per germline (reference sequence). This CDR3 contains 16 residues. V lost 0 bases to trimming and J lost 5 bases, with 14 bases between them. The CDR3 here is CASSLARVARHNEQFF. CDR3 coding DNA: TGTGCCAGCAGCTTAGCGCGGGTAGCGCGACACAATGAGCAGTTCTTC.